This T cell receptor (beta chain) is drawn from a study of blood T cells in healthy people across ages. Points on this clonotype: A read error may account for a junction end that differs from germline.

The length of the CDR3 is 14 residues. Germline lookup yields CDR1 MNHEY and CDR2 SMNVEV (reference sequence). The use of a sample-barcoded 5' primer and a J-beta primer mix characterized a second PCR of roughly 6 to 12 cycles. TCRdb fed the 5' RACE reads into MiXCR, producing one record per CDR3 protein. Of 890,000 or so distinct CDR3 sequences listed, 62% were seen once; the top ten hold about 27%. The chain is built from TRBV27 and TRBJ2-5; tentative D call: TRBD2 (7 bases). This clonotype was sampled from a man under 40 in good health. The sample taken for sequencing was blood. CDR3 amino acids: CASSFGGLSYEQNF. In DNA form, the CDR3 reads TGTGCCAGCAGTTTCGGGGGGCTTTCCTACGAGCAGAACTTC.